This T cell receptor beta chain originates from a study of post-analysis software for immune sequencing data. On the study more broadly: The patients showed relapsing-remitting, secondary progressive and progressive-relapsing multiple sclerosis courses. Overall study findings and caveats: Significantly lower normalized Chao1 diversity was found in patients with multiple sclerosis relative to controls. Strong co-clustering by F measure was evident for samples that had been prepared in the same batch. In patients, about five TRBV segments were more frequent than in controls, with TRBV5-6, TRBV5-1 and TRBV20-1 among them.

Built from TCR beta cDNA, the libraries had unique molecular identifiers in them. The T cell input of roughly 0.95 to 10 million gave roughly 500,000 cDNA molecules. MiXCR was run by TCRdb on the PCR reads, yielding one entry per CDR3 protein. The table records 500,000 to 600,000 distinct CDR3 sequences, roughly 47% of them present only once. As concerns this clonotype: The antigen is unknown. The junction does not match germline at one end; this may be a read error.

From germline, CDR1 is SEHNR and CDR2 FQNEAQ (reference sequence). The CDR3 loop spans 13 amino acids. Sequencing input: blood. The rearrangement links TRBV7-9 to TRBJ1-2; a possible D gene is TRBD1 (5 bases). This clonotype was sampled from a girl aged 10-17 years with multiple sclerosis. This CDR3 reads CASSLGGDGGHTF. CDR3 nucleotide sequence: TGTGCCAGCAGCTTAGGAGGGGACGGTGGCCACACCTTC.